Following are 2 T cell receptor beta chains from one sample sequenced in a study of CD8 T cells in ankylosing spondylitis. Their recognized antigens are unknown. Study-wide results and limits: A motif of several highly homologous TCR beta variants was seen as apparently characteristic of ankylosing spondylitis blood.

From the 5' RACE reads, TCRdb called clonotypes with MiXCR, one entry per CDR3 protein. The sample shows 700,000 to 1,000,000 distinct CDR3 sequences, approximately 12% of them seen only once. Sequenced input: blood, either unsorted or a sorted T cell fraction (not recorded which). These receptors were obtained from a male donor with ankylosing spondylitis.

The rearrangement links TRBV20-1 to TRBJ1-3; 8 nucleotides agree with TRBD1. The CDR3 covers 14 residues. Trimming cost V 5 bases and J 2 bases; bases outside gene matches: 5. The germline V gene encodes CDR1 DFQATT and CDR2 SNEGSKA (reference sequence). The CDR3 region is CSAWDRRTGNTIYF. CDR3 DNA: TGCAGTGCTTGGGACAGGCGGACTGGAAACACCATATATTTT.

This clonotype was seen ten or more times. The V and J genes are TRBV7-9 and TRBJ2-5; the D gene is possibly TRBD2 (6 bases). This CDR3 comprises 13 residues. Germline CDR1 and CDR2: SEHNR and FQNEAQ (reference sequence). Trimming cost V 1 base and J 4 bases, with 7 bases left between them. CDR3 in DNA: TGTGCCAGCAGCTTAGAGGGAGGAGAGACCCAGTACTTC. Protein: CASSLEGGETQYF.